Presented here are 7 T cell receptor beta chains from one specimen sequenced in a study of T cells after yellow fever vaccination. TCRdb redid the calling of the 5' RACE reads with MiXCR, one entry per CDR3 protein. The sample shows some 500,000 distinct CDR3 sequences, roughly 12% of them seen only once. Sequences were derived from PBMCs, sampled on the day of the yellow fever booster vaccination. Receptors were obtained from a young man who received the YFV17D yellow fever vaccine.

V and J are TRBV2 and TRBJ2-5; 11 bases agree with TRBD2. With V trimmed by 4 bases and J by 5 bases, 9 bases remained unmatched. Germline CDR1 and CDR2: SNHLY and FYNNEI. This CDR3 is built from 16 residues. This CDR3 reads CASSGGSGRAMETQYF. The CDR3 DNA reads TGTGCCAGCAGTGGGGGTAGCGGGAGGGCCATGGAGACCCAGTACTTC.

The V and J genes are TRBV27 and TRBJ1-4; D might be TRBD1 (6 bases). V shed 3 bases and J shed 3 bases, with 8 bases lying between them. Germline CDR1 is MNHEY and CDR2 is SMNVEV (reference sequence). This CDR3 has 14 residues. CDR3 amino acids: CASSFGTPNEKLFF. As DNA, the CDR3 is TGTGCCAGCAGTTTCGGGACACCTAATGAAAAACTGTTTTTT.

This chain uses TRBV5-6 with TRBJ2-3, with D perhaps matching TRBD2 (5 bases). Between the trimmed V and J ends, which lost 7 bases and 7 bases, there was a span of 13 bases. The CDR3 length is 12 residues. Germline V lookup: CDR1 SGHDT, CDR2 YYEEEE. CDR3 bases: TGTGCCAGCTCCGGCGCGGGTAATACGCAGTATTTT. Translation gives CASSGAGNTQYF.

This clonotype was observed a handful of times. The genes are TRBV10-2 and TRBJ2-7, with 10 bases fitting TRBD1. CDR3 length: 14 residues. V shed 7 bases and J 3 bases; nucleotides not matched to a gene: 6. Germline CDR1 WSHSY, CDR2 SAAADI. CDR3 sequence: CASTQGQGNYEQYF. CDR3 nucleotides: TGCGCCAGCACTCAGGGACAGGGGAACTACGAGCAGTACTTC.

CDR3 sequence (DNA): TGTGCCAGCAACTATCGAGCGGGAGAGGATACGCAGTATTTT. This sequence encodes CASNYRAGEDTQYF. The chain links TRBV28 to TRBJ2-3; 8 positions match TRBD2. J gave up 6 bases and V 7 bases, and 9 bases lay outside the gene matches. Germline assignment: CDR1 MDHEN and CDR2 SYDVKM. The CDR3 spans 14 residues.

A few counts support this clonotype. The CDR3, as DNA: TGCAGTGCTAGTCCCCCGGTGAATGAGCAGTTCTTC. This translates into CSASPPVNEQFF. The gene calls are TRBV20-1 and TRBJ2-1; D gene uncertain. With 3 bases removed from V and 7 bases from J, the gap between germline ends came to 10 bases. Looked up from germline, CDR1 is DFQATT and CDR2 is SNEGSKA (reference sequence). This CDR3 is built from 12 residues.

This clonotype was seen a handful of times. The rearrangement uses TRBV7-2 and TRBJ1-2; D unclear. Germline CDR1 SGHTA, CDR2 FQGNSA. The CDR3 extends over 14 amino acids. Trimming stripped 0 bases from V and 14 bases from J, with 19 bases between. CDR3 amino acids: CASSLAEFTMACTF. The CDR3 coding sequence is TGTGCCAGCAGCTTAGCGGAGTTTACTATGGCGTGTACCTTC.